The T cell receptor beta chain under discussion was sequenced for a study of cytomegalovirus exposure and HLA in healthy donors (dated by TCRdb to about 2017). Study-level background: According to an earlier analysis of a few hundred of the donors, roughly 180 million T cells yielded some 110 million unique TCR beta sequences and 250 to 350 Gb of sequence data. Donor age, sex, ethnicity and CMV serostatus were collected together with the repertoire data. Class I and class II HLA loci were covered by the typing at four-digit resolution. The study was designed to test whether signatures of past pathogen exposure could be identified by cataloging public T cell receptors. Among the roughly 400 genotyped donors, 81% belonged to the genetic ancestry cluster associated with self-reported Caucasian donors. Every repertoire in the discovery cohort had been generated on one and the same sequencing platform. A separate validation cohort of over a hundred different subjects was used in addition to the 666-subject first cohort. An early release that covered roughly 600 HLA-typed donors contained around 330 gigabases of sequencing data and 80 million or so unique TCR sequences. Using immunosequencing, the study profiled T cell repertoires from 640 or so subjects and related those repertoires to cytomegalovirus serostatus. Rather than using new phenotypic data, the later analysis identified candidate immune exposures from TCR beta sequences and from how often those sequences occurred across donors. To predict cytomegalovirus infection status, the study combined high-throughput TCR immunosequencing, statistical association of individual TCRs with disease status, and machine learning. Typing coverage differed by locus: A, B, C, DRB1 and DQB1 were typed in about 629-640 donors, DQA1 in about 500, DPA1 in 600 to 610, and DPB1 in 450 to 480. About five DR-DQ haplotypes were handled as single units for association and clustering, since linkage in the cohort was strong. A later genetic analysis took genome-wide SNP genotypes for about three fifths of the 666 donors and used that subset as a discovery cohort. To study patterns of TCR occurrence, a later analysis re-analyzed previously published TCR beta repertoires from around 700 donors and added high-resolution HLA genotyping. To decide whether each TCR beta V gene segment behaved as functional or pseudogenic, an earlier analysis of some 600 of the donors relied on high-throughput TCR beta sequencing. Across approximately 400 genotyped donors of the cohort, an average of approximately 220,000 unique TCR beta nucleotide sequences per donor were sequenced, and around 19% of those sequences were non-productive. Here is what the overall study found, with its caveats: HLA typing was unavailable for some donors at each locus, so association tests used only the typed subset. Linkage disequilibrium might explain the correlated functional status among segregating V segments, but an unknown experimental factor could not be ruled out. A later analysis found that HLA-associated TCR beta chains were more clonally expanded and had lower generation probabilities than equally common non-associated chains. This cohort had only TCR beta chains sequenced, and the lack of alpha or paired-chain data limited which features could be detected. An earlier analysis of around 600 of the donors showed that most TCR beta V segments appeared in productive rearrangements either about 90% or about 30% of the time, which broadly matched IMGT annotations. Strong co-occurrence of HLA alleles, especially DR and DQ, made assigning TCR associations to individual alleles difficult. The study gave a list of about 170 TCR beta chains associated with cytomegalovirus. A later analysis associated approximately 17,000 TCR beta sequences with specific HLA alleles at a false discovery rate of 0.05. For the cohort, immune exposure information was limited to CMV serostatus. Some IMGT-functional V segments, including TRBV6-2 and TRBV6-3, could not be told apart with the 87-base-pair reads, so those segments were excluded. A further reported finding was that TCR beta sequences accurately predicted the HLA-A and HLA-B alleles for most subjects in the first cohort. Because counts were too low, some 17 rarely observed V segments, including chromosome 9 orphons, were excluded from the earlier analysis of several hundred of the donors. According to a later genetic analysis, donors in an Asian-associated ancestry cluster had fewer N-insertions in productive TCRs than the approximately 650-donor mean. Roughly uniform sequencing depth across donors was assumed in presence/absence analyses, although this assumption may not hold. In a later genetic analysis, a missense DCLRE1C variant was associated with V-gene and J-gene trimming of TCR beta chains, and the association was replicated in an independent cohort. A later analysis found that most CMV-associated TCR beta chains appeared HLA-restricted, with HLA associations seemingly driven largely by CMV exposure. While some public TCRs were present in many individuals, most TCR sequences turned up only very rarely across donors. In a later analysis, the rate of TCR association differed among HLA loci, with DRB1 alleles having the most associated TCRs and HLA-C alleles having the fewest. Several of the top co-occurrence clusters appeared to be linked to parvovirus B19, influenza, CMV and Epstein-Barr virus, according to a later analysis. The authors suggested that the approach could potentially be generalized to other disease states and immunological phenotypes. A group of highly shared sequence variants was considered likely to be a technical artifact of the sequencing pipeline. The classifier was reported to diagnose cytomegalovirus status with high specificity and sensitivity in both the original cohort and the validation cohort. A few of the identified cytomegalovirus-associated TCR beta chains were confirmed in vitro to be specific for cytomegalovirus antigens.

The CDR3 starts with the cysteine, ends with the phenylalanine, and has 14 residues. CDR3 DNA is the only sequence kept; it has 42 bases, read in frame from the first base. V and J are truncated by 6 bases and 1 base respectively, leaving an intervening sequence of 10 bases. From a lookup of the germline V gene, CDR1 and CDR2 are SNHLY and FYNNEI. In total, just over 650 healthy bone marrow donors made up the cohort. All cohort members were sampled while nominally healthy, although unrecorded immune exposures were likely present. The donor tested CMV seronegative and was one of the 352 seronegative cohort members. A peripheral blood sample was provided by each donor, and peripheral blood mononuclear cells were used for TCR beta sequencing. Genomic DNA was extracted from the blood cell samples with the Qiagen DNeasy Blood Extraction Kit. As concerns this clone: Its antigen has not been determined. There are no base qualities to consult, and no much larger clone falls within one base.

To prepare the library, the immunoSEQ multiplex PCR assay was applied. The multiplex PCR relied on a mix of 60 forward primers for TCR Vbeta segments and 13 reverse primers for TCR Jbeta segments. The CDR3 region of rearranged TCR beta genes was amplified from genomic DNA by a multiplex PCR assay. The Illumina HiSeq System was used to sequence the amplified TCR beta libraries as 87-base-pair reads. Per the source publication's procedure: A later analysis counted about 82 million unique TCR beta chains across the 700 or so repertoires, and some 11 million of these chains were shared by at least two donors. To remove PCR and sequencing errors, raw reads were error-corrected and collapsed into unique sequences using a nearest-neighbor algorithm that merged closely related sequences. Alignment of CDR3 sequences to IMGT reference sequences was used to assign V, D and J gene segments. For a sequence to be retained, a match of at least six nucleotides to both a V gene segment and a J gene segment was required. A rearrangement was called productive if the CDR3 had no stop codons and remained in frame with V and J, and every other rearrangement was called non-productive. CDR3 was defined according to IMGT convention as the region running from the second conserved V-encoded cysteine to the conserved J-encoded phenylalanine. Sequences without an unambiguous match to a single V gene segment were excluded from the earlier analysis of a few hundred of the donors. In an earlier analysis of several hundred of the donors, a V segment was called functional when productive rearrangements were above 56.7%, and segregating when the standard deviation between donors exceeded 5%. A statistical classification framework was developed to diagnose cytomegalovirus status using the catalog of TCR beta chain sequences. In a later analysis, V and J genes were assigned by comparing TCR nucleotide sequences against IMGT/GENE-DB human TR gene sequences. In a later analysis, CDR3 sequences and most-parsimonious VDJ recombination scenarios were assigned using the TCRdist pipeline. A later analysis defined each TCR beta chain by its CDR3 amino acid sequence plus V-gene family, and excluded reads lacking a unique V-gene family. A later analysis removed 450 to 600 highly shared, low-generation-probability nucleotide sequences to deal with suspected cross-contamination and a sequencing artifact. For each public chain, a later analysis derived a clonal expansion index from normalized ranks of inferred template counts within each repertoire. In a later analysis, generation probabilities were computed with a VDJ recombination model fitted to out-of-frame rearrangements, and the resulting probabilities were checked against IGoR. A later analysis scored TCR-TCR, TCR-HLA and TCR-CMV co-occurrence with hypergeometric tests, applying a repertoire-size bias correction to TCR pairs. To estimate false discovery rates, a later analysis permuted the HLA or CMV assignments 20 times. In a later analysis, co-occurring TCRs were grouped using DBSCAN, with TCRdist sequence similarity added in when clustering inside HLA-allele-positive subsets. For co-occurrence clustering, repertoires with fewer than 30,000 or more than 120,000 public chains were excluded, along with five or six repertoires with anomalous nucleotide sharing. TCRdb carries this immuneACCESS record with in-frame sequences only. Its versions omit some clonotypes, under half of them owing to an unresolved V gene in the studies checked, with the rest unexplained. V, J and clone size were drawn from that table, and D and trimming were deduced from the DNA. The sample table contains about 120,000 clones; only one count was recorded for roughly three quarters of them. The ten largest clones capture around 1.7% of the sample.

This sequence uses TRBV2 and TRBJ2-1; a confident D gene designation cannot be given. This TCR was sampled from a young woman in good health and CMV-seronegative. Material: PBMCs. Read as DNA, the sequence is TGTGCCAGCAGACCGCGCTCGTCCTACAATGAGCAGTTCTTC. Its product reads: CASRPRSSYNEQFF. Outside the CDR3, residues come from the reference TRBV2 and TRBJ2-1 proteins, so the full variable domain is: EPEVTQTPSHQVTQMGQEVILRCVPISNHLYFYWYRQILGQKVEFLVSFYNNEISEKSEIFDDQFSVERPDGSNFTLKIRSTKLEDSAMYFCASRPRSSYNEQFFGPGTRLTVL.